This T cell receptor (beta chain) was documented in a study of T-cell memory formation after mild COVID-19. This CDR3 region has 16 residues. V lost 5 bases and J lost 4, with 20 bases in between. This clonotype was counted between two and nine times. TCRdb called the 5' RACE reads again in MiXCR, with one record for every CDR3 protein. This repertoire shows more than 450,000 distinct CDR3 sequences, roughly 17% found once; its top ten account for about 12%. The rearrangement links TRBV12-3 or TRBV12-4 to TRBJ1-2; tentatively, D is TRBD1 (6 bases). The sequenced material came from PBMCs or a T cell subset sorted from them (not recorded which). This TCR came from an adult woman who had mild COVID-19 (a few samples of this study predate the infection). Cell type and time point are not known. CDR3 region: CASSPARRTGIYGYTF. The CDR3 DNA follows: TGTGCCAGCAGTCCAGCCCGTCGCACAGGGATCTATGGCTACACCTTC.